This T cell receptor beta chain was sequenced for a study of identical twins. TCRdb called the 5' RACE reads again in MiXCR, with one record for every CDR3 protein. This sample has approximately 500,000 distinct CDR3 sequences, with less than 25% found just once. There are 14 residues in the CDR3. V was trimmed by 3 bases and J by 1 base, leaving 10 bases between them. CDR1 is SGDLS, CDR2 YYNGEE, per germline. These data were also filed under a second study, of T cells expressing NK-cell markers.

Sequencing was performed on CD4+ T cells sorted from blood. This clonotype originated in a woman aged 18-29 years in good health. V is TRBV9 and J is TRBJ1-1; tentative D call: TRBD1 (5 bases). In nucleotides, the CDR3 is TGTGCCAGCAGCGGACCGACAGCGAACACTGAAGCTTTCTTT. Protein: CASSGPTANTEAFF.